Shown below are 10 T cell receptor beta chains from a single sample sequenced in a study of T cell responses to AZD1222 COVID-19 vaccine. TCRdb keeps only in-frame clones here, not all; method: immunoSEQ multiplex PCR. This sample carries 140,000 to 150,000 clones, just over 90% of them seen once, and the ten largest clones take 1.9%. The sample consisted of peripheral blood, taken on day 0 of AZD1222 vaccination. Receptors originate from an adult in good health.

The chain carries TRBV9 and TRBJ1-1; D call uncertain. The CDR3 spans 13 residues. V lost 0 bases and J lost 3, with 6 bases in between. Looked up from germline, CDR1 is SGDLS and CDR2 is YYNGEE. The CDR3, as DNA: TGTGCCAGCAGCGTAGCGAGGGACACTGAAGCTTTCTTT. Its translation is CASSVARDTEAFF.

There are a few counts of this clone. The sample holds other DNA sequences that translate to the same CDR3. This chain joins TRBV6-5 and TRBJ1-1, with unresolved D. The CDR3 length is 13 residues. Looked up from germline, CDR1 is MNHEY and CDR2 is SVGAGI. V was clipped by 5 bases and J by 1 base, with 8 bases between them. CDR3 coding DNA: TGTGCCAGCAGTAGGACTGAGAACACTGAAGCTTTCTTT. This sequence encodes CASSRTENTEAFF.

The V gene is TRBV6-5, the J gene TRBJ1-2; 9 bases are a match to TRBD1. Germline lookup yields CDR1 MNHEY and CDR2 SVGAGI. The CDR3 has 15 amino acids. J was trimmed by 3 bases and V by 6 bases; bases with no gene match: 8. CDR3 loop: CASRGPGQGDYGYTF. The DNA of the CDR3 is TGTGCCAGCAGGGGGCCGGGACAGGGCGACTATGGCTACACCTTC.

The chain couples TRBV7-2 to TRBJ1-4; TRBD1 might be the D (5 bases). The CDR3 consists of 15 residues. Germline assignment: CDR1 SGHTA and CDR2 FQGNSA. The V and J ends lost 2 bases and 7 bases respectively, with 14 bases between them. CDR3 sequence reads: CASSLMGRFLEKLFF. DNA of the CDR3: TGTGCCAGCAGCTTAATGGGACGATTTCTTGAAAAACTGTTTTTT.

This clone was found once. The chain employs TRBV4-1 and TRBJ2-7, with D unclear. The CDR3 has 11 residues. Germline values: CDR1 MGHRA, CDR2 YSYEKL. V was trimmed by 1 base and J by 5 bases, leaving 3 bases between them. Here the CDR3 reads CASSQGNEQYF. The CDR3 nucleotides are TGCGCCAGCAGCCAAGGAAACGAGCAGTACTTC.

CDR3 sequence (DNA): TGTGCCAGCAGCTCTGGTCCCGGACCCCCTCTCTACGAGCAGTACTTC. This codes for CASSSGPGPPLYEQYF. The gene calls are TRBV7-8 and TRBJ2-7; D ambiguous. Trimming left V 4 bases short and J 3 bases short, with 19 bases between. The CDR3 sequence is 16 residues long. CDR1 is SGHVS, CDR2 FQNEAQ, per germline.

The chain employs TRBV7-9 and TRBJ2-3; tentative D call: TRBD2 (5 bases). CDR1 and CDR2 (germline): SEHNR, FQNEAQ (reference sequence). The CDR3 runs to 13 residues. Trimming cost V 4 bases and J 6 bases, with 11 bases left between them. This CDR3 reads CASSSNSGDTQYF. CDR3 coding DNA: TGTGCCAGCAGCTCCAACTCGGGGGATACGCAGTATTTT.

Here the CDR3 DNA reads TGTGCCAGCTCACCGAGCAGGGATGGCTACACCTTC. Amino acids: CASSPSRDGYTF. The chain employs TRBV18 and TRBJ1-2, with a tentative D call TRBD1 (5 bases). The CDR3 length is 12 residues. The germline V gene has CDR1 KGHSH and CDR2 LQKENI. The ends were cut back, 3 bases at V and 6 bases at J, with 8 bases in the middle.

The CDR3 protein is CASRPGQGTAGNTIYF. Written as DNA, the CDR3 is TGTGCCAGCAGACCCGGACAGGGGACAGCGGGAAACACCATATATTTT. The genes are TRBV7-9 and TRBJ1-3; TRBD1 agrees at 9 bases. With 6 bases clipped from V and 4 bases from J, the junction kept 10 bases outside the gene matches. Germline CDR1 SEHNR, CDR2 FQNEAQ (reference sequence). CDR3 length equals 16 residues. Using reference TRBV7-9 and TRBJ1-3 for the parts outside the CDR3, the full variable domain is DTGVSQNPRHKITKRGQNVTFRCDPISEHNRLYWYRQTLGQGPEFLTYFQNEAQLEKSRLLSDRFSAERPKGSFSTLEIQRTEQGDSAMYLCASRPGQGTAGNTIYFGEGSWLTVV.

CDR3 in amino acids: CASSDGYNEQFF. The CDR3, as DNA: TGCGCCAGCAGTGACGGGTACAATGAGCAGTTCTTC. The chain links TRBV10-1 to TRBJ2-1; no definite D call. The CDR3 runs to 12 residues. The V gene's germline CDR1 is WNHNN and CDR2 SYGVQD (reference sequence). The ends were cut back, 3 bases at V and 4 bases at J, with 4 bases in the middle.